The 13 T cell receptor beta chains listed next were all sequenced from one sample in a study of blood T cell repertoires in COVID-19. TCRdb's copy holds only in-frame clones and misses some; the assay was immunoSEQ multiplex PCR. The sample has some 58,000 clones; roughly 87% are singletons. The specimen was peripheral blood. These receptors were taken from a man aged 45 to 65 with active COVID-19.

This clone appeared a few times. The gene calls are TRBV2 and TRBJ2-5, with 7 bases matching TRBD2. The junction had 7 bases not matched to a gene; V was cut back by 7 bases and J by 5 bases. Germline V gene lookup returns CDR1 SNHLY and CDR2 FYNNEI. The CDR3 runs 13 residues. The CDR3 spells CASMLAEAETQYF. As DNA, the CDR3 is TGTGCCAGCATGCTAGCGGAGGCGGAGACCCAGTACTTC.

This chain connects TRBV7-2 to TRBJ1-6; D gene unclear. The CDR3 consists of 15 residues. CDR1 is SGHTA, CDR2 FQGNSA, per germline. With 5 bases removed from V and 7 bases from J, the gap between germline ends came to 15 bases. The CDR3 loop reads CASSPQEVKNSPLHF. CDR3 bases: TGTGCCAGCAGCCCCCAGGAGGTGAAGAATTCACCCCTCCACTTT.

The chain is built from TRBV5-1 and TRBJ2-2; maybe TRBD1 (6 bases). Trimming left V 3 bases short and J 0 bases short, with 9 bases between. Per the germline V gene, CDR1 is SGHRS and CDR2 is YFSETQ. CDR3 length: 15 residues. As DNA, the CDR3 is TGCGCCAGCAGCTCGGGACACGCGAACACCGGGGAGCTGTTTTTT. The encoded protein is CASSSGHANTGELFF. Full variable domain (outside the CDR3, taken from reference TRBV5-1 and TRBJ2-2): KAGVTQTPRYLIKTRGQQVTLSCSPISGHRSVSWYQQTPGQGLQFLFEYFSETQRNKGNFPGRFSGRQFSNSRSEMNVSTLELGDSALYLCASSSGHANTGELFFGEGSRLTVL.

The V call is TRBV24-1, the J call TRBJ2-3, with D perhaps TRBD2 (7 bases). V was clipped by 6 bases and J by 6 bases, with 15 bases between them. CDR1 and CDR2 from the germline V gene are KGHDR and SFDVKD. The CDR3 spans 14 residues. This CDR3 reads CATSTWGGRDTQYF. The CDR3 region has the DNA TGTGCCACCAGTACGTGGGGGGGCCGGGATACGCAGTATTTT.

This clone was recorded once. This sequence joins TRBV11-2 and TRBJ2-1; D is perhaps TRBD1 (5 bases). V was cut by 5 bases and J by 0 bases, with 14 bases left in between. CDR1 is SGHAT and CDR2 is FQNNGV in the germline V gene. This CDR3 has 16 amino acids. The CDR3 protein is CASSPVQAHSYNEQFF. CDR3 DNA: TGTGCCAGCAGCCCGGTACAGGCCCACTCCTACAATGAGCAGTTCTTC.

V gene TRBV19 combines with J gene TRBJ1-4; 7 nucleotides agree with TRBD1. This CDR3 contains 14 residues. The V segment lost 5 bases and the J segment 4 bases; nucleotides outside the gene matches: 4. CDR1 LNHDA and CDR2 SQIVND come from the germline V gene (reference sequence). The CDR3 nucleotides are TGTGCCAGTAGTGACAGGGACGGTAATGAAAAACTGTTTTTT. Protein product: CASSDRDGNEKLFF.

The V gene is TRBV24-1, the J gene TRBJ2-1, with D possibly TRBD1 on 6 matching bases. The CDR3 consists of 16 residues. From germline, CDR1 is KGHDR and CDR2 SFDVKD. Trimming removed 4 bases at V and 6 bases at J, with 18 bases between. CDR3 amino acids: CATSEPGQSRTNEQFF. The DNA of the CDR3 is TGTGCCACCAGTGAGCCCGGACAGTCGAGAACCAATGAGCAGTTCTTC.

The gene calls are TRBV19 and TRBJ2-7; 10 bases agree with TRBD1. V was clipped by 6 bases and J by 4 bases; unmatched bases: 6. The CDR3 is made up of 14 amino acids. Germline values: CDR1 LNHDA, CDR2 SQIVND (reference sequence). The CDR3 DNA sequence: TGTGCCAGTAGCCGACAGGGGGCAAGGTACGAGCAGTACTTC. Translating gives CASSRQGARYEQYF. The full variable domain, in which reference TRBV19 and TRBJ2-7 provide the parts outside the CDR3, is DGGITQSPKYLFRKEGQNVTLSCEQNLNHDAMYWYRQDPGQGLRLIYYSQIVNDFQKGDIAEGYSVSREKKESFPLTVTSAQKNPTAFYLCASSRQGARYEQYFGPGTRLTVT.

V usage is TRBV15 and J usage is TRBJ1-3, with D hard to call. V was cut by 8 bases and J by 0 bases, with 11 bases left in between. Germline CDR1 LNHNV, CDR2 YYDKDF (reference sequence). The CDR3 loop spans 14 amino acids. CDR3 sequence (DNA): TGTGCCACCGAGGAGCCAAGCTCTGGAAACACCATATATTTT. Translating it yields CATEEPSSGNTIYF. Supplemented by reference TRBV15 and TRBJ1-3, the full variable domain reads DAMVIQNPRYQVTQFGKPVTLSCSQTLNHNVMYWYQQKSSQAPKLLFHYYDKDFNNEADTPDNFQSRRPNTSFCFLDIRSPGLGDTAMYLCATEEPSSGNTIYFGEGSWLTVV.

V is TRBV7-9 and J is TRBJ2-1; 11 nucleotides line up with TRBD2. There are 15 residues in the CDR3. Germline V gene sequence: CDR1 SEHNR, CDR2 FQNEAQ (reference sequence). With V trimmed by 1 base and J by 5 bases, 1 base remained unmatched. As DNA, the CDR3 is TGTGCCAGCAGCTTAGTTAGCGGGGGGGACAATGAGCAGTTCTTC. This translates into CASSLVSGGDNEQFF.

This clone was seen a few times. This sequence joins TRBV19 and TRBJ1-4; TRBD1 is a possible D gene (6 bases). Germline CDR1 reads LNHDA; CDR2 reads SQIVND (reference sequence). This CDR3 has 13 amino acids. Trimming left V 7 bases short and J 8 bases short, with 14 bases between. The CDR3 sequence is CASMGTKYEKLFF. The CDR3 DNA follows: TGTGCCAGTATGGGGACAAAGTACGAAAAACTGTTTTTT. The variable domain in full, with the rest retrieved from reference TRBV19 and TRBJ1-4, is DGGITQSPKYLFRKEGQNVTLSCEQNLNHDAMYWYRQDPGQGLRLIYYSQIVNDFQKGDIAEGYSVSREKKESFPLTVTSAQKNPTAFYLCASMGTKYEKLFFGSGTQLSVL.

The CDR3 reads CAWSVGDREVQPQHF. The CDR3 region has the DNA TGTGCCTGGAGTGTGGGGGACAGGGAGGTTCAGCCCCAGCATTTT. This sequence joins TRBV30 and TRBJ1-5; 9 nucleotides agree with TRBD1. From germline, CDR1 is GTSNPN and CDR2 SVGIG (reference sequence). The V and J ends lost 0 bases and 6 bases, in that order; junction bases with no gene match: 6. This CDR3 region has 15 residues.

This chain links TRBV28 with TRBJ2-7; D not certain. The length of the CDR3 is 14 residues. The V gene's germline CDR1 is MDHEN and CDR2 SYDVKM. V lost 6 bases and J 2 bases, leaving 14 bases between the germline ends. The CDR3 is CASSAIRSPYEQYF. The CDR3 region has the DNA TGTGCCAGCAGCGCCATACGGAGCCCCTACGAGCAGTACTTC.